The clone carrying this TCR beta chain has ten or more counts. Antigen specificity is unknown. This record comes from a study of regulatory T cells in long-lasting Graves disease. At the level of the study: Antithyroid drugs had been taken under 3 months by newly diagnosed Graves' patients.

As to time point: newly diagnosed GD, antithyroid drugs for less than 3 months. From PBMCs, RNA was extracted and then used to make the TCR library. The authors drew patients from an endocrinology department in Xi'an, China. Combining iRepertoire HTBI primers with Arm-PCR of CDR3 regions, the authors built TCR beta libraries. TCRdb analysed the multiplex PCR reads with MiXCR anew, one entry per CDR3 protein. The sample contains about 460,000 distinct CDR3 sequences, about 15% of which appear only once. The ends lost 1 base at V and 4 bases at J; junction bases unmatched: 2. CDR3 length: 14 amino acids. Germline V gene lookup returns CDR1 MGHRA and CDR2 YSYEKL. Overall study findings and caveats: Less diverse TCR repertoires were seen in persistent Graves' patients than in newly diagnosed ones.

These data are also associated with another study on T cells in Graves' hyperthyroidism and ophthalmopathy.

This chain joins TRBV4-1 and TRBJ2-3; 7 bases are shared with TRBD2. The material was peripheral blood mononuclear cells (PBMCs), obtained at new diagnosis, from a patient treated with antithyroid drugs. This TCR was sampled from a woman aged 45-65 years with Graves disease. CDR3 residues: CASSQVGGADTQYF. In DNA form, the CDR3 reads TGCGCCAGCAGCCAAGTTGGGGGGGCAGATACGCAGTATTTT.